The 29 T cell receptor beta chains below all came from one sample that was sequenced in a study of post-analysis software for immune sequencing data (dated by TCRdb to about 2015). The antigens of these receptors remain unknown. General conclusions and limits of the study: Roughly 5 TRBV segments, including TRBV5-6, TRBV5-1 and TRBV20-1, were significantly more frequent in patients than controls.

The library relied on PCR. For sequencing, an Illumina HiSeq 2500 was employed. Unique molecular identifiers were incorporated into TCR beta cDNA libraries to reduce PCR and sequencing biases. The public reads were quality trimmed at Q25 with fastp and then assembled into clones with MiXCR by TCRdb, keeping productive beta chains. Every distinct CDR3 protein forms one entry, paired with its most common genes and DNA. This sample gives hundreds of thousands of distinct CDR3 sequences in total; approximately 57% of them show up just once. Around 4.5% of the sample goes to the ten largest clones. Sequenced material: blood. The receptors were gathered from a girl between 5 and 17 years old with multiple sclerosis.

The table lists this clonotype with a few counts. The chain carries TRBV7-2 and TRBJ1-2; D gene uncertain. V was pared by 5 bases and J by 7 bases, with 11 bases between. There are 12 residues in the CDR3. Germline assignment: CDR1 SGHTA and CDR2 FQGNSA. The DNA for the CDR3 is TGTGCCAGCAGCGTACCGGGCATTGGCTACACCTTC. Protein: CASSVPGIGYTF.

The chain recombines TRBV5-1 with TRBJ1-5; the match to TRBD1 covers 10 bases. The CDR3 has 15 amino acids. J lost 6 bases, V lost 0 bases, and 3 bases had no gene match. CDR1 SGHRS and CDR2 YFSETQ come from the germline V gene. CDR3 DNA: TGCGCCAGCAGCTTGGGACAGGGGGCAAGTCAGCCCCAGCATTTT. Residues: CASSLGQGASQPQHF.

As for this clonotype: The junction does not match germline at one end; this may be a read error. The rearrangement links TRBV29-1 to TRBJ2-7; D ambiguous. CDR1 SQVTM and CDR2 ANQGSEA come from the germline V gene. The CDR3 is 11 residues long. The CDR3 spells CSVEGIYEQYF. The CDR3 nucleotides are TGCAGCGTGGAAGGGATCTACGAGCAGTACTTC.

Only a few counts were recorded for this clonotype. The chain uses TRBV6-6 and TRBJ1-2, with 8 bases lining up with TRBD1. CDR1 and CDR2 (germline): MNHNY, SVGAGI (reference sequence). The junction had 14 bases not matched to a gene; V was cut back by 6 bases and J by 2 bases. CDR3 length equals 17 residues. The CDR3 here is CASSPMTGAFPNYGYTF. The CDR3 nucleotides read TGTGCCAGCAGCCCGATGACAGGGGCCTTCCCGAACTATGGCTACACCTTC.

The V call is TRBV6-4, the J call TRBJ2-3; D gene uncertain. Germline CDR1 MRHNA, CDR2 SNTAGT. V was pared by 8 bases and J by 2 bases, with 11 bases between. This CDR3 is built from 13 residues. The CDR3 DNA reads TGTGCCAGCGCTTCAAGGGTCACAGATACGCAGTATTTT. This codes for CASASRVTDTQYF.

This clonotype was seen more than once but under ten times. The CDR3 coding sequence is TGTGCCAGCAGCCAAGATTTACTACCGGGACTAGTGGCCAATGAGCAGTTCTTC. Translating it yields CASSQDLLPGLVANEQFF. The chain has TRBV4-2 and TRBJ2-1, with 8 bases fitting TRBD2. CDR3 length: 18 residues. V was pared by 0 bases and J by 6 bases, with 13 bases of the junction left unmatched. Germline CDR1 is LGHNA and CDR2 is YNFKEQ.

This clonotype has just a few counts. The chain combines TRBV20-1 with TRBJ2-3, with 11 positions matching TRBD2. The CDR3 covers 16 residues. Germline loops: CDR1 DFQATT, CDR2 SNEGSKA (reference sequence). V was pared by 4 bases and J by 0 bases, with 6 bases of the junction left unmatched. This chain's CDR3 is CSAIAGGSTSTDTQYF. The CDR3 bases are TGCAGTGCTATAGCGGGAGGGAGCACTAGCACAGATACGCAGTATTTT.

This clonotype has more than one count but fewer than ten. The V call is TRBV11-2, the J call TRBJ2-7, with D uncertain. The CDR3 loop spans 13 amino acids. The V and J ends lost 3 bases and 0 bases respectively, with 6 bases between them. In germline, CDR1 is SGHAT, CDR2 FQNNGV. CDR3 in amino acids: CASSLTHSYEQYF. DNA of the CDR3: TGTGCCAGCAGCTTGACACACTCCTACGAGCAGTACTTC.

This chain links TRBV5-1 with TRBJ1-1; D gene unclear. The CDR3 runs 14 residues. The germline V gene encodes CDR1 SGHRS and CDR2 YFSETQ. V lost 0 bases, J lost 1 base, and 7 bases lay in between. The CDR3 protein is CASSLARSNTEAFF. DNA for the CDR3: TGCGCCAGCAGCTTGGCCAGGTCGAACACTGAAGCTTTCTTT.

This chain links TRBV10-3 with TRBJ1-1; TRBD1 matches 7 bases. CDR3 length equals 14 residues. Per the germline V gene, CDR1 is ENHRY and CDR2 is SYGVKD. The ends lost 5 bases at V and 5 bases at J; junction bases unmatched: 8. The CDR3 DNA is TGTGCCATCAGTAGAACAGGGGTGGAGACTGAAGCTTTCTTT. This sequence encodes CAISRTGVETEAFF.

This clonotype was counted between two and nine times. The gene calls are TRBV3-1 and TRBJ2-7; D is perhaps TRBD1 or TRBD2 (6 bases each). V was clipped by 4 bases and J by 5 bases, with 21 bases between them. This CDR3 has 16 residues. The germline V gene has CDR1 LGHDT and CDR2 YNNKEL (reference sequence). The CDR3 coding sequence is TGTGCCAGCAGCCCACGTTCCCCTGCGGGACACAACGAGCAGTACTTC. Translated, it gives CASSPRSPAGHNEQYF.

This clonotype was found a few times. The chain employs TRBV27 and TRBJ1-2; a weak D match, TRBD1 (5 bases). The CDR3 has 14 amino acids. V was pared by 4 bases and J by 5 bases, with 14 bases between. CDR1 is MNHEY, CDR2 SMNVEV, per germline (reference sequence). CDR3 coding DNA: TGTGCCAGCAGTTGGGGGAAGGATCGGTATGGCTACACCTTC. Encoded protein: CASSWGKDRYGYTF.

Concerning this clonotype: Sequence at one end of the junction differs from germline and may be a read error. The chain recombines TRBV20-1 with TRBJ2-7, with D perhaps matching TRBD1 (6 bases). CDR1 and CDR2 from the germline V gene are DFQATT and SNEGSKA (reference sequence). The CDR3 is made up of 14 amino acids. CDR3 sequence: CSAKVAGAPYEQDF. The CDR3 DNA reads as TGCAGTGCTAAAGTGGCAGGGGCTCCCTACGAGCAGGACTTC.

Only one count was recorded for this clonotype. This sequence joins TRBV12-3 or TRBV12-4 and TRBJ2-5; the D gene is possibly TRBD2 (5 bases). The V and J ends lost 3 bases and 7 bases respectively, with 18 bases between them. The length of the CDR3 is 15 residues. This CDR3 is CASSFLALTWGTQYF. CDR3 nucleotides: TGTGCCAGCAGTTTTCTAGCCTTAACTTGGGGGACCCAGTACTTC.

This clonotype was detected a few times. The chain carries TRBV4-1 and TRBJ1-2; D gene ambiguous. Looked up from germline, CDR1 is MGHRA and CDR2 is YSYEKL. V was clipped by 0 bases and J by 3 bases, with 8 bases between them. The CDR3 contains 14 residues. The CDR3 DNA follows: TGCGCCAGCAGCCAAGACTGGTGGGACTATGGCTACACCTTC. Translated, it gives CASSQDWWDYGYTF.

Regarding this clonotype: At one end the junction does not follow the germline gene, possibly because of a read error. V is TRBV5-1 and J is TRBJ2-1, with a weak D call TRBD2 (5 bases). Germline V CDR1 and CDR2: SGHRS, YFSETQ. This CDR3 contains 15 residues. The CDR3 nucleotides are TGCGCCAGCACCTTGAGGGCAGCCACCTACAATGAGCAGTTCTTC. Translated, it gives CASTLRAATYNEQFF.

Here the CDR3 DNA reads TGTGCCAGCAGCTTATTACAGAACAATTCACCCCTCCACTTT. This codes for CASSLLQNNSPLHF. The chain carries TRBV7-2 and TRBJ1-6, with D unclear. Trimming left V 2 bases short and J 7 bases short, with 9 bases between. This CDR3 region has 14 residues. CDR1 SGHTA and CDR2 FQGNSA come from the germline V gene.

The gene calls are TRBV29-1 and TRBJ2-1; D not resolved. The length of the CDR3 is 12 residues. V was shortened by 6 bases and J by 6 bases, with 12 bases between the two germline ends. Germline assignment: CDR1 SQVTM and CDR2 ANQGSEA. Here the CDR3 DNA reads TGCAGCGTCCGAGGTTCTGGCAATGAGCAGTTCTTC. Its translation is CSVRGSGNEQFF.

The chain is built from TRBV20-1 and TRBJ2-5; TRBD2 is a possible D gene (7 bases). Between the trimmed V and J ends, which lost 2 bases and 5 bases, there was a span of 18 bases. There are 15 residues in the CDR3. CDR1 is DFQATT, CDR2 SNEGSKA, per germline (reference sequence). DNA for the CDR3: TGCAGTGCTAGATCGCCCGGGGGGCGCAGGGAGACCCAGTACTTC. As protein: CSARSPGGRRETQYF.

This clonotype was seen a handful of times. This chain joins TRBV5-1 and TRBJ2-1, with TRBD2 matching over 12 bases. The J segment lost 4 bases and the V segment lost 1 base, leaving 6 bases of the junction unmatched. The CDR3 consists of 17 residues. The germline V gene has CDR1 SGHRS and CDR2 YFSETQ. Here the CDR3 DNA reads TGCGCCAGCAGCTTGTGGAGGACTAGCGGGACTTACAATGAGCAGTTCTTC. Protein product: CASSLWRTSGTYNEQFF.

The rearrangement links TRBV3-1 to TRBJ1-2; 7 bases map to TRBD1. Germline loops: CDR1 LGHDT, CDR2 YNNKEL (reference sequence). The CDR3 loop spans 13 amino acids. V was pared by 4 bases and J by 8 bases, with 7 bases of the junction left unmatched. The CDR3 nucleotides are TGTGCCAGCAGCCCCCTACAGGGGTTGGGCTACACCTTC. The encoded protein is CASSPLQGLGYTF.

This sequence joins TRBV14 and TRBJ2-4; maybe TRBD2 (6 bases). The DNA end lines up better with TRBJ2-7; the J call may be wrong. Germline CDR1 reads SGHDN; CDR2 reads FVKESK. The CDR3 length is 13 residues. The CDR3 region has the DNA TGTGCCAGCAGCCCCCATCCGGGGGACGAGCAGTACTTC. Its translation is CASSPHPGDEQYF.

This clonotype was recorded a few times. The chain is built from TRBV4-1 and TRBJ2-5; TRBD2 matches at 13 bases. The CDR3 totals 14 residues. Per the germline V gene, CDR1 is MGHRA and CDR2 is YSYEKL. Trimming took 3 bases from V and 11 from J; bases not matched to a gene: 6. The CDR3 sequence is CASSHGLAGAGQYF. The CDR3 DNA reads TGCGCCAGCAGCCACGGACTAGCGGGAGCAGGGCAGTACTTC.

This clonotype was observed at least ten times. V and J are TRBV7-9 and TRBJ2-3, with a possible D match to TRBD1 (6 bases). The CDR3 contains 16 residues. Germline V gene data show CDR1 as SEHNR and CDR2 as FQNEAQ (reference sequence). Trimming removed 5 bases from V and 6 bases from J, with 21 bases in between. The CDR3 loop is CASSPLGGYQTDTQYF. CDR3 nucleotide sequence: TGTGCCAGCAGCCCATTAGGGGGATACCAGACGGATACGCAGTATTTT.

As DNA, the CDR3 is TGTGCCAGCATCCCAAGGGCGTCAAACATTCAGTACTTC. Translating gives CASIPRASNIQYF. The chain couples TRBV7-9 to TRBJ2-4; D unresolved. Germline lookup yields CDR1 SEHNR and CDR2 FQNEAQ (reference sequence). This CDR3 contains 13 residues. Between the trimmed V and J ends, which lost 7 bases and 6 bases, there was a span of 13 bases.

This clonotype appeared a few times. The rearrangement joins TRBV5-1 to TRBJ2-7; D is perhaps TRBD1 (6 bases). The CDR3 loop spans 16 amino acids. Germline CDR1 reads SGHRS; CDR2 reads YFSETQ. V lost 4 bases to trimming and J lost 7 bases, with 24 bases between them. The CDR3 DNA reads as TGCGCCAGCAGCCCTTGGGCAGGTCGGTCACAGGGAGAGCAGTACTTC. This encodes CASSPWAGRSQGEQYF.

This clonotype occurred a few times. This rearrangement joins TRBV5-1 to TRBJ2-6; 7 bases map to TRBD1. This CDR3 spans 17 amino acids. The trim removed 5 bases at V and 1 base at J, leaving 9 bases unmatched. Germline V gene sequence: CDR1 SGHRS, CDR2 YFSETQ. The CDR3 reads CASRRQGPGSGANVLTF. The CDR3 region has the DNA TGCGCCAGCAGACGACAGGGCCCGGGATCTGGGGCCAACGTCCTGACTTTC.

In this sample, this clonotype turned up a few times. The V and J genes are TRBV3-1 and TRBJ2-7; a possible D gene is TRBD2 (6 bases). V gave up 0 bases and J gave up 3 bases, with 18 bases separating them. The CDR3 is 17 amino acids. From germline, CDR1 is LGHDT and CDR2 YNNKEL (reference sequence). DNA for the CDR3: TGTGCCAGCAGCCAAGAGGGTTTCGGGACTCAGGGCTACGAGCAGTACTTC. This codes for CASSQEGFGTQGYEQYF.

In this sample, this clonotype turned up once. This chain links TRBV18 with TRBJ1-4, with D possibly matching TRBD1 (5 bases). There are 14 residues in the CDR3. Germline V gene sequence: CDR1 KGHSH, CDR2 LQKENI. V was cut by 5 bases and J by 8 bases, with 15 bases left in between. Here the CDR3 reads CASSASTDLEKLFF. The DNA of the CDR3 is TGTGCCAGCTCAGCCTCGACAGACCTCGAAAAACTGTTTTTT.